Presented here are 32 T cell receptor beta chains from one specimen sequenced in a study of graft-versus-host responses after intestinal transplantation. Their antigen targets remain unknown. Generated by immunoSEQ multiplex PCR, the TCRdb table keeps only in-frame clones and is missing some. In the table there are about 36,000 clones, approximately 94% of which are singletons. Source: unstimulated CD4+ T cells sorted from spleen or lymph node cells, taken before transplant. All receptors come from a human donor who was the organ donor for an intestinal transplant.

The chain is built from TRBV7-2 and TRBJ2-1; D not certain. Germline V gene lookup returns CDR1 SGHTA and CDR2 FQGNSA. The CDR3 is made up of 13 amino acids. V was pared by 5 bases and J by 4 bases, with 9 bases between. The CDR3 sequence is CASSPDPYNEQFF. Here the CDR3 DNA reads TGTGCCAGCAGCCCCGATCCGTACAATGAGCAGTTCTTC.

The CDR3 DNA is TGTGCCAGCACCACCGGGACTAGCGGGGGGGGAGATACGCAGTATTTT. Protein: CASTTGTSGGGDTQYF. The chain uses TRBV28 and TRBJ2-3; 16 bases line up with TRBD2. CDR3 size: 16 residues. Germline values: CDR1 MDHEN, CDR2 SYDVKM. The ends lost 7 bases at V and 5 bases at J; junction bases unmatched: 6.

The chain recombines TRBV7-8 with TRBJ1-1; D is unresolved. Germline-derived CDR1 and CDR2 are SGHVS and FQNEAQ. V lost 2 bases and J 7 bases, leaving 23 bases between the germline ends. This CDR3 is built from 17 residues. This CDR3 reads CASSLSRRMAQRIEAFF. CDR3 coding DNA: TGTGCCAGCAGCTTATCTAGGCGGATGGCCCAACGGATTGAAGCTTTCTTT.

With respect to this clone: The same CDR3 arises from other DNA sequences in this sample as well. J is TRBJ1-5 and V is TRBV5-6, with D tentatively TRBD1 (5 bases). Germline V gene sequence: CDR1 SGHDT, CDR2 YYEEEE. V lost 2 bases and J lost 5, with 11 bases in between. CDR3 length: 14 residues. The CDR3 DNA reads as TGTGCCAGCAGCTTTGGGCAGGGTGATCAGCCCCAGCATTTT. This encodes CASSFGQGDQPQHF.

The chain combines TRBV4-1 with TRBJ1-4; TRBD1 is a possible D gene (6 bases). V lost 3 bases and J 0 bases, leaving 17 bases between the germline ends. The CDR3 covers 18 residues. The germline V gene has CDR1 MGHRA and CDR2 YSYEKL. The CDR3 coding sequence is TGCGCCAGCAGCCAGGGCCGGACAGCTTATACAACTAATGAAAAACTGTTTTTT. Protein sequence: CASSQGRTAYTTNEKLFF.

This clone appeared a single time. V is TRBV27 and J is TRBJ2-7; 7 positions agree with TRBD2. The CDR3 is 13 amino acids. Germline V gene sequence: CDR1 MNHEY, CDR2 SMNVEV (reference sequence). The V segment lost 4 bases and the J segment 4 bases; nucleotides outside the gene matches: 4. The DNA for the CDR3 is TGTGCCAGCAGTTCCCGGCGGGGGTACGAGCAGTACTTC. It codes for CASSSRRGYEQYF.

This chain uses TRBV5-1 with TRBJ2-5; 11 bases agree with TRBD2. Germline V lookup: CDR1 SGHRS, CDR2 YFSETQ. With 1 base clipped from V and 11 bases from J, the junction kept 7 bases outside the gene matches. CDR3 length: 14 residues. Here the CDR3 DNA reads TGCGCCAGCAGCTTGAATAGCGGGGGGGCGCGGCAGTACTTC. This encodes CASSLNSGGARQYF.

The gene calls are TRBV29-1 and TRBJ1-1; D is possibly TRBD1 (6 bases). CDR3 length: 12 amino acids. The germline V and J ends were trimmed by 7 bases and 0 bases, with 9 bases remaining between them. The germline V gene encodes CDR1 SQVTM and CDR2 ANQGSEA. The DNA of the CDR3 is TGCAGCGGGGGACACATGAACACTGAAGCTTTCTTT. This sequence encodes CSGGHMNTEAFF.

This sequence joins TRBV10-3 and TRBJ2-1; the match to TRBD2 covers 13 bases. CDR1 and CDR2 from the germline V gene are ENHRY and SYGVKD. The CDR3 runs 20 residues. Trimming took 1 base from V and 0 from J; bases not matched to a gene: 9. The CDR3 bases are TGTGCCATCAGTGAGTACGTTCCGACTAGCGGGGGGCTCTCCTACAATGAGCAGTTCTTC. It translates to CAISEYVPTSGGLSYNEQFF.

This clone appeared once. The CDR3 loop reads CASSYPLGGGSYEQYF. Written as DNA, the CDR3 is TGTGCCAGCAGTTACCCCTTGGGCGGGGGATCCTACGAGCAGTACTTC. The J gene is TRBJ2-5, the V gene TRBV6-5; 7 bases are a match to TRBD2. The DNA end lines up better with TRBJ2-7; the J call may be wrong. CDR1 and CDR2 from the germline V gene are MNHEY and SVGAGI. The CDR3 is made up of 16 amino acids.

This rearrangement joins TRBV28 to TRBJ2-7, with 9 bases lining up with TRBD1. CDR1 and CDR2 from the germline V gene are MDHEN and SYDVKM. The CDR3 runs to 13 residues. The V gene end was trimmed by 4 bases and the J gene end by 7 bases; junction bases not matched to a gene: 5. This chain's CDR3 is CASSSGTGREQYF. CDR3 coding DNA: TGTGCCAGCAGTTCCGGGACAGGGAGAGAGCAGTACTTC.

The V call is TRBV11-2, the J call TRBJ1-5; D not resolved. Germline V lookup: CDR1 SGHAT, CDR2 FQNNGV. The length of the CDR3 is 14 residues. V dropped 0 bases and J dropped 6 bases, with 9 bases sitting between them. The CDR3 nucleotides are TGTGCCAGCAGCTTAGAAGAAGGGCTTCAGCCCCAGCATTTT. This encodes CASSLEEGLQPQHF.

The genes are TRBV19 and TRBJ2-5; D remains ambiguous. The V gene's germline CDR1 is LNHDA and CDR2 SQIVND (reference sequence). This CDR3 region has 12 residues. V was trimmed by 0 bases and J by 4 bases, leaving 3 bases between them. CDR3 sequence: CASSIEGETQYF. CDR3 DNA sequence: TGTGCCAGTAGTATAGAGGGAGAGACCCAGTACTTC.

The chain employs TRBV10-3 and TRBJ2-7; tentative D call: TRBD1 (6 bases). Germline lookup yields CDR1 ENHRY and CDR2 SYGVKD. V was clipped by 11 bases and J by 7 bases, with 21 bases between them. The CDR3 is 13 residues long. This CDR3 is CAVRAGGEEEQYF. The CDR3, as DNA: TGTGCCGTCCGGGCTGGGGGCGAAGAAGAGCAGTACTTC.

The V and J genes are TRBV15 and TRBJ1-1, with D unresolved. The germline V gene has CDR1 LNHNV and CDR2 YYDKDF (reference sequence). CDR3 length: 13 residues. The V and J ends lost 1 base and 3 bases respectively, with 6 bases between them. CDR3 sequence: CATSRGGDTEAFF. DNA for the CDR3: TGTGCCACCAGCAGAGGGGGTGACACTGAAGCTTTCTTT.

Here the CDR3 DNA reads TGTGCCAGCGGACTAGCGGGCACCAAGGACTACGAGCAGTACTTC. Residues: CASGLAGTKDYEQYF. The rearrangement joins TRBV6-1 to TRBJ2-7; 11 nucleotides align to TRBD2. The CDR3 has 15 residues. Germline CDR1 MNHNS, CDR2 SASEGT. V shed 8 bases and J 3 bases; nucleotides not matched to a gene: 9.

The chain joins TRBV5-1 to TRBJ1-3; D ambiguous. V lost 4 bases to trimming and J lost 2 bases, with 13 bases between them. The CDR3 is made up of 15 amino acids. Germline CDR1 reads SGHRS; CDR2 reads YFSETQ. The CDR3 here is CASSPTNTPGNTIYF. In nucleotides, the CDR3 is TGCGCCAGCAGCCCGACAAATACTCCTGGAAACACCATATATTTT.

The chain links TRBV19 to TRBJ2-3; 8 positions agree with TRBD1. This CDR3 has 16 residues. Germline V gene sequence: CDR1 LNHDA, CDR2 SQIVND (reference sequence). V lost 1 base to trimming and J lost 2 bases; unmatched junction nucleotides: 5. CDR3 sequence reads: CASSIGGTGYTDTQYF. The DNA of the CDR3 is TGTGCCAGTAGTATAGGGGGGACAGGCTACACAGATACGCAGTATTTT.

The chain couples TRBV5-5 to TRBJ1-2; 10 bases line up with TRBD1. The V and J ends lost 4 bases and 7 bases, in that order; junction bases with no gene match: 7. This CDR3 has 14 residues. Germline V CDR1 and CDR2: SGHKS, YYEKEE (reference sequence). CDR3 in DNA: TGTGCCAGCAGCACCGACAGGGGGCTGACTGGCTACACCTTC. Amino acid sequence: CASSTDRGLTGYTF.

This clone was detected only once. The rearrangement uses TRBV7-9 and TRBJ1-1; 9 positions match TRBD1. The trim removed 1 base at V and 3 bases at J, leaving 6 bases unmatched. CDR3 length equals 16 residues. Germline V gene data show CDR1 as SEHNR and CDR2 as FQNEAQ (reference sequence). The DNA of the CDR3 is TGTGCCAGCAGCTTAGTGGGGGACAGGGTGGACACTGAAGCTTTCTTT. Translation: CASSLVGDRVDTEAFF.

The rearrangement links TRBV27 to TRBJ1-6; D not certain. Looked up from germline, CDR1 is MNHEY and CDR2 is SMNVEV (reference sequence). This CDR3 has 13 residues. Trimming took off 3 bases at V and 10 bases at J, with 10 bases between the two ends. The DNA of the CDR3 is TGTGCCAGCAGTTTCGCGGGAGAATCACCCCTCCACTTT. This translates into CASSFAGESPLHF.

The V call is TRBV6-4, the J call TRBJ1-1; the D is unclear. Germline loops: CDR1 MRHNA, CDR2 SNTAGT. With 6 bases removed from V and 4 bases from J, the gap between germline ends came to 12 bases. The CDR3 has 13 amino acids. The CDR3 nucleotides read TGTGCCAGCAGCTACAATGGTCGCACTGAAGCTTTCTTT. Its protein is CASSYNGRTEAFF.

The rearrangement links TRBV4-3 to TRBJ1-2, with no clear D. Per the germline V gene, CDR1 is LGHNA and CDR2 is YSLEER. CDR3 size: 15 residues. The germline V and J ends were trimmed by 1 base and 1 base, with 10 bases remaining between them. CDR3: CASSQGFRFNYGYTF. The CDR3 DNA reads TGCGCCAGCAGCCAAGGATTCCGGTTTAACTATGGCTACACCTTC.

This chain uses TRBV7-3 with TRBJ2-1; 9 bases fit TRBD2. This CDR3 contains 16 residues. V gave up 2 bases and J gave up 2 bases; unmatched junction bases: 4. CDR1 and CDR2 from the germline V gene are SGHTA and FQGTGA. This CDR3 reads CASSLGAGGTYNEQFF. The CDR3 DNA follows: TGTGCCAGCAGCTTAGGAGCGGGGGGAACCTACAATGAGCAGTTCTTC.

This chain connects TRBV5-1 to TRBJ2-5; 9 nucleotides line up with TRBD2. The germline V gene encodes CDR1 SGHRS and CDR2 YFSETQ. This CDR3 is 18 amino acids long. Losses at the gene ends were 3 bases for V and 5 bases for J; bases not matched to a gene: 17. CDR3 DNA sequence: TGCGCCAGCAGCTCCGGCAGGCGGGGGGGGGCCCGGCGGGAGACCCAGTACTTC. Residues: CASSSGRRGGARRETQYF.

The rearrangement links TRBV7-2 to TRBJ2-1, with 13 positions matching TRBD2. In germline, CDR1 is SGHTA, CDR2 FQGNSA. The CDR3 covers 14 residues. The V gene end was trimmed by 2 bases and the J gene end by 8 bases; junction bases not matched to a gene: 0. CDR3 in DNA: TGTGCCAGCAGCTTAACTAGCGGGGGGGATGAGCAGTTCTTC. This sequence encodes CASSLTSGGDEQFF.

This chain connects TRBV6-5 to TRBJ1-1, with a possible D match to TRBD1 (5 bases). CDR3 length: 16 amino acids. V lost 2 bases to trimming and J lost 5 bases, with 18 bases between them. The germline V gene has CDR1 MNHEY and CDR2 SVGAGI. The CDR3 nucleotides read TGTGCCAGCAGTTACACGACAAGGGACGCAGGTACTGAAGCTTTCTTT. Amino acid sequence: CASSYTTRDAGTEAFF.

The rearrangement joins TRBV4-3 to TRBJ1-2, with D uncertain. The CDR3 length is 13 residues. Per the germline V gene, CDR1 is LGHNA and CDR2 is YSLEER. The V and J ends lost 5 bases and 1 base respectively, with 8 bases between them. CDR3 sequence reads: CASSVRYNYGYTF. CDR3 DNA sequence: TGCGCCAGCAGCGTCCGGTATAACTATGGCTACACCTTC.

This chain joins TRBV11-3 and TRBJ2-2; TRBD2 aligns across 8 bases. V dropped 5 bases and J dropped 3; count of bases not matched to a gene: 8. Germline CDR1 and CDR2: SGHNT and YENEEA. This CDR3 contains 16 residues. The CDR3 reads CASSPVLGLDTGELFF. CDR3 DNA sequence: TGTGCCAGCAGCCCCGTCTTGGGACTAGACACCGGGGAGCTGTTTTTT.

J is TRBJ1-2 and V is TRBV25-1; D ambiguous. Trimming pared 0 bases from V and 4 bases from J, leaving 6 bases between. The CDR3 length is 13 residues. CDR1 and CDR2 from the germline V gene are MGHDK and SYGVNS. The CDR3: CASSEYHGYGYTF. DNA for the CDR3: TGTGCCAGCAGTGAATATCATGGCTATGGCTACACCTTC.

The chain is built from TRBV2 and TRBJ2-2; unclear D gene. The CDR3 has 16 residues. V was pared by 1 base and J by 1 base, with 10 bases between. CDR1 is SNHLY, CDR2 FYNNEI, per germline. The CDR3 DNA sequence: TGTGCCAGCAGTGAAGTGGGTACTATGAACACCGGGGAGCTGTTTTTT. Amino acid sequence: CASSEVGTMNTGELFF.

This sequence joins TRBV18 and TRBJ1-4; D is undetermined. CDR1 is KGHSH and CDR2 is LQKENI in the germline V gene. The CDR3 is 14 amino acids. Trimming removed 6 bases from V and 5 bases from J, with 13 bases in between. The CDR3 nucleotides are TGTGCCAGCTCCCCCTGGGCCCGAAATGAAAAACTGTTTTTT. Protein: CASSPWARNEKLFF. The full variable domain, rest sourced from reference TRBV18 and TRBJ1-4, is NAGVMQNPRHLVRRRGQEARLRCSPMKGHSHVYWYRQLPEEGLKFMVYLQKENIIDESGMPKERFSAEFPKEGPSILRIQQVVRGDSAAYFCASSPWARNEKLFFGSGTQLSVL.